The 5 T cell receptor beta chains below all came from one sample that was sequenced in a study of blood T cells in healthy people across ages. Primers used in a second PCR of roughly 7 to 11 cycles were a sample-barcoded 5' primer and a J-beta primer mix. Via MiXCR, TCRdb re-called the 5' RACE reads, giving one row per CDR3 protein. The repertoire includes 600,000 to 800,000 distinct CDR3 sequences, around a fifth of them detected once, and 3.5% to 4% sits in the top ten. Sequences were obtained from blood. These receptors came from a man aged 70 or older in good health.

The chain recombines TRBV20-1 with TRBJ2-1; D ambiguous. V was cut by 5 bases and J by 6 bases, with 14 bases left in between. The CDR3 is 13 amino acids. Germline CDR1 and CDR2: DFQATT and SNEGSKA (reference sequence). DNA of the CDR3: TGCAGTGCTCGCCGGGCTGGCATCAATGAGCAGTTCTTC. It codes for CSARRAGINEQFF.

This clonotype was counted only a few times. The chain is built from TRBV20-1 and TRBJ2-7; 10 bases agree with TRBD2. The V gene's germline CDR1 is DFQATT and CDR2 SNEGSKA (reference sequence). The length of the CDR3 is 14 residues. The trim removed 1 base at V and 3 bases at J, leaving 3 bases unmatched. CDR3 nucleotides: TGCAGTGCTAGAGCTAGCGGGAGAGTCTACGAGCAGTACTTC. Protein product: CSARASGRVYEQYF.

This clonotype showed up just a few times. The rearrangement joins TRBV7-2 to TRBJ1-3; tentatively, D is TRBD1 (6 bases). V was trimmed by 7 bases and J by 2 bases, leaving 12 bases between them. CDR1 SGHTA and CDR2 FQGNSA come from the germline V gene. The CDR3 totals 14 residues. Here the CDR3 DNA reads TGTGCCAGCACCCCTGGGGGGCCTGGAAACACCATATATTTT. This sequence encodes CASTPGGPGNTIYF.

The sample holds many counts of this clonotype. The chain links TRBV5-1 to TRBJ2-1; TRBD2 agrees at 7 bases. The V gene end was trimmed by 4 bases and the J gene end by 0 bases; junction bases not matched to a gene: 10. The CDR3 has 17 residues. Looked up from germline, CDR1 is SGHRS and CDR2 is YFSETQ. DNA for the CDR3: TGCGCCAGCAGCCGAACCCTAGCGGCAAGCTCCTACAATGAGCAGTTCTTC. Translation: CASSRTLAASSYNEQFF.

Only a few counts were recorded for this clonotype. The chain joins TRBV28 to TRBJ1-4; 8 bases fit TRBD1. This CDR3 spans 14 amino acids. Germline loops: CDR1 MDHEN, CDR2 SYDVKM. V was pared by 2 bases and J by 11 bases, with 7 bases of the junction left unmatched. The CDR3 nucleotides read TGTGCCAGCAGTTTAAGGGACAGGTACCTTAAACTGTTTTTT. As protein: CASSLRDRYLKLFF.